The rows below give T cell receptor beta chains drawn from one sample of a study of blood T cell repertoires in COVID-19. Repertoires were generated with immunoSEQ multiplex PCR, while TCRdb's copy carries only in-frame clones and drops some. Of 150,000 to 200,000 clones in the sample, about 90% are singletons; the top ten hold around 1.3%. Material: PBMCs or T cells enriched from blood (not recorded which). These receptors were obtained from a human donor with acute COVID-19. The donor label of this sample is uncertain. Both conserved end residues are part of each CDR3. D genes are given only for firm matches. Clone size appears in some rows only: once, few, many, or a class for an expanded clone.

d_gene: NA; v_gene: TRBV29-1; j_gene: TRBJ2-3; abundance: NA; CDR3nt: TGCAGCGTTCTGGAGCGGAACACAGATACGCAGTATTTT; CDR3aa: CSVLERNTDTQYF
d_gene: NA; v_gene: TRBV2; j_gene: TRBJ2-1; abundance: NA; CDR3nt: TGTGCCAGCAGTGACGGACTGGGCAATGAGCAGTTCTTC; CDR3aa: CASSDGLGNEQFF
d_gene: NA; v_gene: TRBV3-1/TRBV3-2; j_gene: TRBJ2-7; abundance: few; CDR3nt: TGTGCCAGCAGCCAAGTCAGGGGCCAGAGCTCCTACGAGCAGTACTTC; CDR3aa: CASSQVRGQSSYEQYF
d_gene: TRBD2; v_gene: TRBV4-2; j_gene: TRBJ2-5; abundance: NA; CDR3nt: TGTGCCAGCAGCCAAGCGGGGACTAGCGGGAGAGCCCAGTACTTC; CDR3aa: CASSQAGTSGRAQYF
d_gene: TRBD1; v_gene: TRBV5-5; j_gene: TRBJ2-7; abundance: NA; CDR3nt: TGTGCCAGCAGCTTGACAGGGGGCCATAAGCAGTACTTC; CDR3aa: CASSLTGGHKQYF
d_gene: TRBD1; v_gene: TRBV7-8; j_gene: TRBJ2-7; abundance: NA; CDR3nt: TGTGCCAGCAGCCTACCGGGACAGCGTGCCTCCTACGAGCAGTACTTC; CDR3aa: CASSLPGQRASYEQYF
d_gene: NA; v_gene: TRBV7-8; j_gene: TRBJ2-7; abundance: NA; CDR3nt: TGTGCCAGCAGCTTAACCGCCGGAGAAACTTACGAGCAGTACTTC; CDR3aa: CASSLTAGETYEQYF
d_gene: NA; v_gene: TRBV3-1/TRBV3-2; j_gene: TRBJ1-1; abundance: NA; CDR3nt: TGTGCCAGCAGCCAAGGGCAGGGAGGGGCCACTGAAGCTTTCTTT; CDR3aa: CASSQGQGGATEAFF
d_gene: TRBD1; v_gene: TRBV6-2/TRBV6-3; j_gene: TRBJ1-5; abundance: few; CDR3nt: TGTGCCAGCAGTTGGACAGGGAGCAATCAGCCCCAGCATTTT; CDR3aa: CASSWTGSNQPQHF
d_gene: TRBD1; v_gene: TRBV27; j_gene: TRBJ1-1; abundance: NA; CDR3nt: TGTGCCAGCAGCCCCAAAGACAGGGGTCCTGAAGCTTTCTTT; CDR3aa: CASSPKDRGPEAFF
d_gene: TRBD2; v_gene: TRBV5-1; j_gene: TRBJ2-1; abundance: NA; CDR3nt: TGCGCCAGCAGCTCCGGGGGGCCAGCGGGGGACTTCAATGAGCAGTTCTTC; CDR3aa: CASSSGGPAGDFNEQFF
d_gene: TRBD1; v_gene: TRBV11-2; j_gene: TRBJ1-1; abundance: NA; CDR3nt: TGTGCCAGCAGCACTTCATTTCAGGGGGGCACTGAAGCTTTCTTT; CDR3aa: CASSTSFQGGTEAFF
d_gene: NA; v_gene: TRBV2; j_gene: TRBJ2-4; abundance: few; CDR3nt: TGTGCCAGCTTAGAGTGGCGGCCCGGAAACATTCAGTACTTC; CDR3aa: CASLEWRPGNIQYF
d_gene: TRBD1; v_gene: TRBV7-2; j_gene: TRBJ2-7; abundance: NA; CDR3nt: TGTGCCAGCAGCCCACAGGGGGCCTCCTACGAGCAGTACTTC; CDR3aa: CASSPQGASYEQYF
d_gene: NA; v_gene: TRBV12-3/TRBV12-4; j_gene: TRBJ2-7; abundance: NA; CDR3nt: TGTGCCAGCAGGTCAGGAAGATCCTACGAGCAGTACTTC; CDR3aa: CASRSGRSYEQYF
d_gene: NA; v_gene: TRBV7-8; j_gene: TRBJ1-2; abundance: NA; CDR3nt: TGTGCCAGCAGCTTAGAGGGGCTCGGCTATGGCTACACCTTC; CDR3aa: CASSLEGLGYGYTF
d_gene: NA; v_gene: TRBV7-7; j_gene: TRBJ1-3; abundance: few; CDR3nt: TGTGCCAGCAGCTTCGGGGAGGGAGCTGGAAACACCATATATTTT; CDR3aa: CASSFGEGAGNTIYF
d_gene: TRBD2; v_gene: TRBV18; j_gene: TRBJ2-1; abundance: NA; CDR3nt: TGTGCCAGCTCACCAACGGGGGGAGGAGACAATGAGCAGTTCTTC; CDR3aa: CASSPTGGGDNEQFF
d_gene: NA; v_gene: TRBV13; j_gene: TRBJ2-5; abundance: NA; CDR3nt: TGTGCCAGCAGCTTAGGGCCCCGGGGGGCCGCCGAGACCCAGTACTTC; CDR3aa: CASSLGPRGAAETQYF
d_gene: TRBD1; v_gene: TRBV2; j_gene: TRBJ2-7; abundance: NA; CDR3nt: TGTGCCAGCAGCGAAGGGGGCGGCCTCTCCTACGAGCAGTACTTC; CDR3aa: CASSEGGGLSYEQYF
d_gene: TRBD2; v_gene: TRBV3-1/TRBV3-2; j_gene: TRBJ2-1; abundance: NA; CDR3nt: TGTGCCAGCAGCCAAGTGAGCGGGGGAGGAAATGAGCAGTTCTTC; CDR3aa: CASSQVSGGGNEQFF
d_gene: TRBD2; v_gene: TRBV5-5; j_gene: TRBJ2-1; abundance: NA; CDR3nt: TGTGCCAGCAGCAACCCCGGGACTAGGCCACCCAATGAGCAGTTCTTC; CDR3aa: CASSNPGTRPPNEQFF
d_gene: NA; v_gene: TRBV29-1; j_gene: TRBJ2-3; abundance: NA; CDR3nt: TGCAGCGTTGAAGAGGCCAGCGGACTAAACACAGATACGCAGTATTTT; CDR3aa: CSVEEASGLNTDTQYF
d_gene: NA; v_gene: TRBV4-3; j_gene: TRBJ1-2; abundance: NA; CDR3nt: TGCGCCAGCAGCCAAGATGGGGGGACCTCCCATGGCTACACCTTC; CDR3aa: CASSQDGGTSHGYTF
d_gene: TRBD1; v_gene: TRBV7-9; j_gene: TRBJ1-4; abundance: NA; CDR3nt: TGTGCCAGCAGCCAGGGGACAGGGTACGAAAAACTGTTTTTT; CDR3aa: CASSQGTGYEKLFF
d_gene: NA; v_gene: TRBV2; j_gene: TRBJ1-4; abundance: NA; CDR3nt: TGTGCCAGCAGTGAAGCGGGGCGCGTTGAAAAACTGTTTTTT; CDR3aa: CASSEAGRVEKLFF
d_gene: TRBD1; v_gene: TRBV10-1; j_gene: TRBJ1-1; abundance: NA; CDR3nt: TGCGCCAGCACCGAGACAGGGTTGACGACTGAAGCTTTCTTT; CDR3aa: CASTETGLTTEAFF
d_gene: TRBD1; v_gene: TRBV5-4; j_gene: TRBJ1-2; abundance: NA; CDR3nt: TGTGCCAGCAGCTCTAGGACAGGGGGCTATGGCTACACCTTC; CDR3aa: CASSSRTGGYGYTF
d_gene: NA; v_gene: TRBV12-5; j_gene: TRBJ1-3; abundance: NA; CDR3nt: TGTGCTAGTGGTCCCCCCCGCTCTGGAAACACCATATATTTT; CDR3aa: CASGPPRSGNTIYF
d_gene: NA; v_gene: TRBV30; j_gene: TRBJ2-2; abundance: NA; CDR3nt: TGTGCCTGGAGTCAACTGACCGGGGAGCTGTTTTTT; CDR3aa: CAWSQLTGELFF
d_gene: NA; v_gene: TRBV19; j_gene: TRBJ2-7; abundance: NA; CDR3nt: TGTGCCAGTAGTATAGAGGCGGGGAGCTCCTACGAGCAGTACTTC; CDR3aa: CASSIEAGSSYEQYF
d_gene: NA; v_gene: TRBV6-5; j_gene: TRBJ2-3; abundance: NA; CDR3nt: TGTGCCAGCAGTTACCCCTCCGGCGGGAATACGCAGTATTTT; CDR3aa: CASSYPSGGNTQYF
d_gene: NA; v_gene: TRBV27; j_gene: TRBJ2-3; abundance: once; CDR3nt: TGTGCCAGCAGTAGTACGTCGGGTCGGGATACGCAGTATTTT; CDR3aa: CASSSTSGRDTQYF
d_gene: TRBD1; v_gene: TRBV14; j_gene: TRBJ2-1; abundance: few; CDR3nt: TGTGCCAGCAGCCAACTGACAGGGGGCTTTAATGAGCAGTTCTTC; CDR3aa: CASSQLTGGFNEQFF
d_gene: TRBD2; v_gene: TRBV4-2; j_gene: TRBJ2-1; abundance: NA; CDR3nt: TGTGCCAGCAGCCAAGAGCCTAGCGGGGGCTACAATGAGCAGTTCTTC; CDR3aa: CASSQEPSGGYNEQFF
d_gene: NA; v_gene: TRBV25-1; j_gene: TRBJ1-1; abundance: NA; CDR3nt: TGTGCCAGCAGTGACGATATCTGGAGGGGAGTTTGGACTGAAGCTTTCTTT; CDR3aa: CASSDDIWRGVWTEAFF
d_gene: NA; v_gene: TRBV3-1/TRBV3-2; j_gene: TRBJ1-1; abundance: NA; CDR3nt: TGTGCCTGTAACAGGGTTCCGAACACTGAAGCTTTCTTT; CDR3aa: CACNRVPNTEAFF
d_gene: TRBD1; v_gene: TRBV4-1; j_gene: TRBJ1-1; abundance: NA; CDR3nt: TGCGCCAGCAGCCAAGACGGGACAGGGGTGAACACTGAAGCTTTCTTT; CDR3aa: CASSQDGTGVNTEAFF
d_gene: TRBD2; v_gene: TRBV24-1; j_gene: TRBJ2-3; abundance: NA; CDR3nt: TGTGCCACCAGTGATTTCGAAGCGGGGGGGACAGATACGCAGTATTTT; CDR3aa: CATSDFEAGGTDTQYF
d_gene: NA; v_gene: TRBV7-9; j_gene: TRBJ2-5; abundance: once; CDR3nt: TGTGCCAGCAGCTTAGTAGCAGCTAGCAATCGAGAGACCCAGTACTTC; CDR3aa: CASSLVAASNRETQYF
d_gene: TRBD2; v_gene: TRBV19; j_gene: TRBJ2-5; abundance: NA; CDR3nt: TGTGCCAGTAGTTCTCCCGGGACTAGCGGGGGAGAGACCCAGTACTTC; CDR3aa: CASSSPGTSGGETQYF
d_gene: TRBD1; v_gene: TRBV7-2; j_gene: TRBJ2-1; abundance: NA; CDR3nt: TGTGCCAGCAGGACCCTACAGGGGAGTAAGCAGTTCTTC; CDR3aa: CASRTLQGSKQFF
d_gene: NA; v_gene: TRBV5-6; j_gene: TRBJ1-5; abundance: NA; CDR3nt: TGTGCCAGCAGACTTCTTCGGGACATCTCGGAGCCCCAGCATTTT; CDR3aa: CASRLLRDISEPQHF
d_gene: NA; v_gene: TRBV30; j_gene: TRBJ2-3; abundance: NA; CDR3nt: TGTGCCTGGATTCTCCTCGGAGGGACGCAGTATTTT; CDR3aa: CAWILLGGTQYF
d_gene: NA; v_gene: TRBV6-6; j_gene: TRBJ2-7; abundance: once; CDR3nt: TGTGCCAGCAGTTACCGGAGCTACGAGCAGTACTTC; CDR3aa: CASSYRSYEQYF
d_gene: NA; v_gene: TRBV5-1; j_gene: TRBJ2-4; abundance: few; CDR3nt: TGCGCCAGCAGCTTGGCCAACAGGGACCCCAAAAACATTCAGTACTTC; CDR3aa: CASSLANRDPKNIQYF
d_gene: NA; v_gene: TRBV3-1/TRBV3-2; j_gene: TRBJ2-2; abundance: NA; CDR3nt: TGTGCCAGCAGCCATCCCTCGGGTGGGTCCGGGGAGCTGTTTTTT; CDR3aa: CASSHPSGGSGELFF
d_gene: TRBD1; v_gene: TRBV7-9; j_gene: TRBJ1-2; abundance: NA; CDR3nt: TGTGCCAGCAGCTCAACCCGACAGGGGGCTGATGGCTACACCTTC; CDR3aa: CASSSTRQGADGYTF
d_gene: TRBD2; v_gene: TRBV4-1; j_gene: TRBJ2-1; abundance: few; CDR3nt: TGCGCCAGCAGCCAAGTTTCGGGGGGGCCAGAAGTCCAGTTCTTC; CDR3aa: CASSQVSGGPEVQFF
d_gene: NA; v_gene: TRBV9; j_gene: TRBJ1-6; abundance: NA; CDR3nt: TGTGCCAGCAGCGGGCAGGGTCTTCATAATTCACCCCTCCACTTT; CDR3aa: CASSGQGLHNSPLHF